This T cell receptor beta chain was sequenced for a study of blood T cell repertoires in COVID-19 (dated by TCRdb to about 2020). In terms of the full investigation: Samples covering the acute and convalescent phases of COVID-19 were provided by collaborators in the United States, Italy and Spain. The material from the prospective study consisted of cDNA or gDNA derived from T cells, B-cell-depleted T cells, or PBMCs. Deeply sampled blood TCRbeta repertoires from subjects exposed to, actively infected with, or recovered from COVID-19 were included in the dataset. The repertoires were released in a freely available public database intended as a resource for research on the immune response to SARS-CoV-2. The samples were drawn from two sources: the first 160 participants of the ongoing ImmuneRACE study, and 1,254 subjects contributed by 6 global collaborators. Nearly every sample came with metadata listing a de-identified subject ID, COVID-19 status, age in years and sex. Where available, HLA class I and class II types were taken from metadata supplied by the sample provider and were not determined by assay-based typing.

Concerning this clone: Its antigen is currently not known. No much larger clone is present one base from it, and per-base qualities are unavailable.

Whole blood was collected in K2EDTA tubes by collaborating institutions according to the institutions' own protocols. For TCRbeta analysis, collaborators shipped samples as frozen whole blood, isolated PBMCs, or DNA extracted from either of those sample types. General findings and caveats noted by the study authors: Clinical and demographic metadata were provided uncurated, with the amount varying by source and participant.

The germline V gene yields MNHEY for CDR1 and SVGAGI for CDR2. V is cut back by 9 bases and J by 5 bases, with 5 bases in the junction unmatched. The cysteine opens and the phenylalanine closes a CDR3 of 13 amino acids. Only the CDR3 region is kept as DNA, spanning 39 bases read in frame from base 1. The immunoSEQ Assay, a bias-controlled multiplex PCR, was used to amplify TCRbeta CDR3 regions from genomic DNA. For the original study's pipeline: The number of nucleated cells in each sample was estimated from the amplification of reference gene primers within the assay. To quantify the absolute abundance of each unique TCRbeta CDR3 rearrangement, sequence reads were collapsed and filtered. For each sample, productive Simpson clonality was calculated as the square root of Simpson's diversity index over productive rearrangements. Here the immuneACCESS table is served through TCRdb, limited to in-frame sequences with V and J called. Missing clones are a known gap in these copies; in checked studies unresolved V genes cover under half, and the rest lacks a known reason. The V and J calls and the clone size are those of that table, but D and trimming were determined from the DNA. The table for this sample lists tens of thousands of clones; approximately 83% of them were counted only once. The ten most abundant clones make up roughly 5.7% of the sample.

This sequence uses TRBV6-5 and TRBJ2-5; 11 middle bases align to TRBD2. Sequenced material: peripheral blood. This receptor was identified in a woman aged 60-75 years with acute or convalescent COVID-19. CDR3 loop: CASETSGAETQYF. The base sequence is TGTGCCAGTGAGACTAGCGGGGCGGAGACCCAGTACTTC.